This TCR beta chain was identified during a study of shared clonotypes between healthy human individuals (dated by TCRdb to 2020 to 2022). About the full investigation: The cohort comprised two women and a few men aged 18 to 49 years. For each donor, three plates each were used for CD4 naive and CD4 memory, two plates were used for CD8 naive, and one plate was used for CD8 memory. Blood TCR repertoires of about 5 healthy adults were deeply sequenced to estimate repertoire size and the extent of clonotype sharing between individuals. To increase sequencing depth and limit assay-specific biases, different laboratories used diverse techniques to prepare libraries and sequence TCR repertoires. Per donor, leukapheresis produced somewhere between about 0.8 and 9.5 billion PBMCs.

Worth noting for this clone: No cognate antigen has been identified for it. No much larger clone is present one base from it, and per-base qualities are unavailable.

Overall study outcomes, separate from this receptor: Sampling was limited to blood, and TCR repertoires in tissue likely differ from TCR repertoires in blood. When a handful of donors were compared, the shared fraction of clonotypes was approximately 5% for naive CD4, around 3.6% for naive CD8, more than 2% for memory CD4, and 0.35% to 0.4% for memory CD8. Even with the large sequencing depth, rarefaction of the sorted-subset datasets indicated that sequencing was incomplete. Because the study included only a small number of donors, the genetic and exposure-history diversity represented was limited. Compared with non-shared clonotypes, clonotypes shared by all four sorted-subset donors had higher generation probabilities. Estimated clonotype richness was generally larger for naive than for memory subsets. Pairwise subsampling led to the expectation that sequencing depth would affect the degree of clonotype sharing among donors.

Donors were healthy HIV-negative adults with no recently reported acute infections or vaccinations. Only Caucasian adults living in Nashville, Tennessee, USA were represented among the donors. Magnetic negative selection was used to enrich CD4+ T cells, after which naive cells were positively selected on CD45RA and the negative fraction became the memory subset. After blood collection by leukapheresis, PBMCs were isolated using Ficoll-Histopaque density gradient centrifugation and then cryopreserved in the vapor phase of liquid nitrogen. Analytical flow cytometry was used to check the purity and quantity of each magnetically sorted T cell population. Each sorted fraction had its genomic DNA isolated and then quantified by UV absorbance on a Nanodrop 2000c. V is cut by 1 base and J by 6 bases, and the space between the germline ends is 11 bases. The CDR3 sequence holds 14 residues, the cysteine and phenylalanine included. Only the CDR3 portion is preserved as DNA: 42 bases, with reading frame beginning at the first base. CDR1 and CDR2 (MGHRA, YSYEKL) derive from the germline V gene.

Using the deep immunoSEQ assay, TCR CDR3 regions were amplified from genomic DNA by multiplex PCR. Genomic DNA extracted from each cell subset was distributed evenly over all wells of several immunoSEQ 96-well plates, and each plate served as one replicate. For sorted subsets, 200 to 250 ng genomic DNA, equal to tens of thousands of T cell genomes, was loaded into each replicate PCR. The purified libraries were quantified using a Qubit 3.0 fluorometer, sized with a Bioanalyzer 2100, and then quantified again using the KAPA Library Quantification kit. A separate single-read 150-cycle Illumina NextSeq 550 flow cell was used to sequence each immunoSEQ 96-well plate. The original pipeline was this. Because the immunoSEQ output included only junctional sequences and no quality scores, the filtering could not be the same as the filtering used for full-length reads. To assign V/J genes and CDR3, sequences were annotated against IMGT germline references using PyIR, a Python wrapper for IgBLAST v1.9. Any read was removed if the V/J assignment was weak (E-value above 1e-6), the CDR3 was missing, or the read contained stop codons, out-of-frame junctions, or ambiguous translated residues. A V3J clonotype was defined by an identical inferred V gene, J gene, and CDR3 amino acid sequence. Percentage overlap between repertoires was calculated by dividing the number of shared unique clonotypes by the size of the smaller repertoire. Repertoire richness was assessed with RTK rarefaction, the Chao1 estimator, and Recon v2.1 estimates of unobserved clonotypes. Generation probabilities were computed with OLGA for all TCRbeta clonotypes obtained by the gDNA method from several donors. TCRdb holds this immuneACCESS table with in-frame rearrangements only. Some clones are missing; in checked studies, unresolved V genes explain under half, and the rest has no known cause. V and J calls and clone size are given by that table; D and trimming were obtained from the DNA. The sample table records 2 million to 2.5 million clones; roughly 92% of these occur just once. The ten top clones hold 0.3% to 0.45% of the sample.

This clonotype originated in a young man in good health. Some clones in this sample may be carry-over from other donors' samples. The sequence links TRBV4-1 to TRBJ2-3; the D gene cannot be named for sure. The sequenced sample was naive CD4+ T cells from PBMCs. Interpreted using the paper, the cell subset or site label stands for: CD45RA+ positively selected. At the DNA level, the sequence is TGCGCCAGCAGCCAAGTTCCCAGTATGGATACGCAGTATTTT. It is translated as CASSQVPSMDTQYF.